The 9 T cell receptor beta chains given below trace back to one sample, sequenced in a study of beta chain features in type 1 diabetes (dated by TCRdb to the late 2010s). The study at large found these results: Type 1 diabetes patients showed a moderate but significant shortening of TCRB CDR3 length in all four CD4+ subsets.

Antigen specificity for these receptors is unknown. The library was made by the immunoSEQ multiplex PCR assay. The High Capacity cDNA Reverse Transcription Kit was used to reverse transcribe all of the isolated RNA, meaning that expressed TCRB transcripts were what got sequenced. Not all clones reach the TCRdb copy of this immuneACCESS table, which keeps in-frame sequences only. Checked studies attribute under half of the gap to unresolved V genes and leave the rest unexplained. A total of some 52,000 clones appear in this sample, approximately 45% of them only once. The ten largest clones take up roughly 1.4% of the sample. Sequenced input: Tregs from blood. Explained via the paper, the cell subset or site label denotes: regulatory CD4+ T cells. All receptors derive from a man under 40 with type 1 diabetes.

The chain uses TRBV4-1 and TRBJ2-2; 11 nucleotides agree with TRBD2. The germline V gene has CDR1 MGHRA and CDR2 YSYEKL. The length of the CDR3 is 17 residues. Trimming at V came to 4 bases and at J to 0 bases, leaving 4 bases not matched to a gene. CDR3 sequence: CASSLGLAGSNTGELFF. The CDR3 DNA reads TGCGCCAGCAGCCTCGGACTAGCGGGTTCGAACACCGGGGAGCTGTTTTTT.

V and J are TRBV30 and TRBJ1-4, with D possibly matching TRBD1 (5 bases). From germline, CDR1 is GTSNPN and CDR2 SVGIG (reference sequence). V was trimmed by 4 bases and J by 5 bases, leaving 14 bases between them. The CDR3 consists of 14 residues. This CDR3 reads CAWNPGRGNEKLFF. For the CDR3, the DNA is TGTGCCTGGAATCCGGGACGGGGGAATGAAAAACTGTTTTTT.

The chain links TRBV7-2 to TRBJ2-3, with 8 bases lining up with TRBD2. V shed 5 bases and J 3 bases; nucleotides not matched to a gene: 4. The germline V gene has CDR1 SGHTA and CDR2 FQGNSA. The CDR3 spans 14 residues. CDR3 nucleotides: TGTGCCAGCAGCCGAGCGGGAGATACAGATACGCAGTATTTT. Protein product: CASSRAGDTDTQYF. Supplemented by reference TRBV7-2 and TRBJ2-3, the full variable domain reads GAGVSQSPSNKVTEKGKDVELRCDPISGHTALYWYRQSLGQGLEFLIYFQGNSAPDKSGLPSDRFSAERTGGSVSTLTIQRTQQEDSAVYLCASSRAGDTDTQYFGPGTRLTVL.

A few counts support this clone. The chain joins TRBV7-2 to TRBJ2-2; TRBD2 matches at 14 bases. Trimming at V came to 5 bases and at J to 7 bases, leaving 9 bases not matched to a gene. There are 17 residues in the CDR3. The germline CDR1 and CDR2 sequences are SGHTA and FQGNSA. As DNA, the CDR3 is TGTGCCAGCAGCCTCGGACTAGCGGGAGGTGGGATCGGGGAGCTGTTTTTT. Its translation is CASSLGLAGGGIGELFF.

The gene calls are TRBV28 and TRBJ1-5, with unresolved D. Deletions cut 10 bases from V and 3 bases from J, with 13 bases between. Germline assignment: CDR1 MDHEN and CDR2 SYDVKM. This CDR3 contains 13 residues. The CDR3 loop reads CANGGRNNQPQHF. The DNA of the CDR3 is TGTGCCAACGGTGGTCGTAACAATCAGCCCCAGCATTTT.

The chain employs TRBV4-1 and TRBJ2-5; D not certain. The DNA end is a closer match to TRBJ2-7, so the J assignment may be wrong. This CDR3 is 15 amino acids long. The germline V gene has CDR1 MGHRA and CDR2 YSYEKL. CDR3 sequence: CASSQVGSSSYEQYF. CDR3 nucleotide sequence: TGCGCCAGCAGCCAAGTTGGTTCCTCTAGTTACGAGCAGTACTTC.

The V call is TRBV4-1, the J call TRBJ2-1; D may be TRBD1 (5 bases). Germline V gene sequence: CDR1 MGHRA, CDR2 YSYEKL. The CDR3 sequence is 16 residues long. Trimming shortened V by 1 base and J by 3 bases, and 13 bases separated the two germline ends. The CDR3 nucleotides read TGCGCCAGCAGCCAAGCCGCCCAGGACATCTACAATGAGCAGTTCTTC. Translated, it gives CASSQAAQDIYNEQFF.

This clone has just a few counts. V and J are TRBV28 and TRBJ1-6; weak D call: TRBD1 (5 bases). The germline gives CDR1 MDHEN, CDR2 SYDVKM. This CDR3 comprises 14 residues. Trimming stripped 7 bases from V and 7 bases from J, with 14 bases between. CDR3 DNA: TGTGCCAGCATCCGCGCGGGGCGAAATTCACCCCTCCACTTT. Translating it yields CASIRAGRNSPLHF.

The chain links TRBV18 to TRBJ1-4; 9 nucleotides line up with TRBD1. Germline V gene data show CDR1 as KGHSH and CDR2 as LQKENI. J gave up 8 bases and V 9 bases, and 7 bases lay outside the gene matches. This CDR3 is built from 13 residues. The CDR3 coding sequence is TGTGCCAGTAAACAGGGGGCGGACGAAAAACTGTTTTTT. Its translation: CASKQGADEKLFF.